This T cell receptor (beta chain) was sequenced during a study of T-cell reconstitution after alpha-beta-depleted transplantation in children. The CDR3 extends over 16 amino acids. With 6 bases clipped from V and 5 bases from J, the junction kept 9 bases outside the gene matches. Germline V gives CDR1 SNHLY, CDR2 FYNNEI. For this clonotype: Its antigen is unknown.

Molecular barcoding with unique molecular identifiers was used for the TCRbeta library. TCRdb redid the calling of the PCR reads with MiXCR, one entry per CDR3 protein. The sample lists about 980,000 distinct CDR3 sequences, around 30% occurring once. Study-level results: High day-60 TCRbeta diversity in some patients came from surviving recipient T cells and thymic progenitors. A year had passed since transplant, and T-cell counts and diversity by then came mostly from newly produced T cells. Roughly two months post-transplant, alpha-beta T cells reportedly originated from several hundred graft clones that had expanded.

This clonotype originated in a boy less than two years old who had a stem cell transplant for SCID, so the T cells may come from the graft donor. This chain uses TRBV2 with TRBJ2-3; 12 bases match TRBD2. The specimen was PBMCs, mostly from graft donor cells, collected 360 days after TCRalphabeta/CD19-depleted stem cell transplant. CDR3 amino acids: CASRNRLAGVLDTQYF. For the CDR3, the DNA is TGTGCCAGCAGAAACCGACTAGCGGGGGTTTTAGATACGCAGTATTTT. The variable domain in full, completed from reference TRBV2 and TRBJ2-3, reads EPEVTQTPSHQVTQMGQEVILRCVPISNHLYFYWYRQILGQKVEFLVSFYNNEISEKSEIFDDQFSVERPDGSNFTLKIRSTKLEDSAMYFCASRNRLAGVLDTQYFGPGTRLTVL.